This T cell receptor beta chain stems from a study of T cell responses to AZD1222 COVID-19 vaccine (dated by TCRdb to the early 2020s). In terms of the full investigation: AZD1222 recipients with second doses at about 4 weeks or about 12 weeks were pooled, because spike-specific TCR depth and breadth did not differ between schedules. TCR sequencing covered fewer than 250 trial participants: 207 given two doses of AZD1222 and about 26 given two doses of MenACWY control vaccine. Trial participants were enrolled by age into 18-55, 56-69 and 70-plus year subgroups, with around 150, 28 and 57 TCR-sequenced participants respectively.

Comment on this clone: The target of this receptor is not known. There are no base qualities to consult, and no much larger clone falls within one base.

The CDR3 regions of human TCRbeta chains were analyzed by immunosequencing. Per the source publication's procedure: TCRs in the repertoires were matched against a reference library of SARS-CoV-2-specific TCRs that had been generated with the MIRA antigen-specificity platform. Breadth meant the fraction of unique TCRs that were SARS-CoV-2-associated, whereas depth meant the fraction of total T cells that were SARS-CoV-2-associated. Using the MIRA data, every spike-specific TCR was mapped to the spike region that the TCR reacted to and assigned to either a CD4 or a CD8 class. Log10-transformed breadth and depth values were compared by one-way ANOVA with Sidak's multiple comparisons tests. The source is immuneACCESS, and TCRdb retained only in-frame sequences with V and J called. Part of the clones is not carried over; for the studies checked, unresolved V genes explain less than half of this, and the remainder is unexplained. That table supplies the V and J calls and clone size; D and trimming were determined from the DNA. This sample comprises about 110,000 clones, just over 85% of them detected only once. 6% to 8% of the sample comes from the top ten.

V and J lose 8 bases and 1 base, and a span of 11 bases separates them. Via the germline V gene, CDR1 is SGHVS and CDR2 FNYEAQ. The CDR3 runs 13 amino acids, cysteine and phenylalanine included. The kept DNA is CDR3 alone, 39 bases in frame from the first base. The sample's time point label is to be understood as: baseline before first vaccination. Vaccinee samples were obtained from the UK trials COV001 and COV002, which included a single-blind randomized controlled phase 2/3 trial of AZD1222 (ChAdOx1 nCoV-19) in healthy adults. Trial participant PBMC samples were collected at day 0 and day 28 after the second dose for TCRbeta chain sequencing. What the authors observed across the whole study: Because no samples from the day 14 peak response were available, repertoires could be characterized only after the peak T cell response. CD4 TCRs associated with the vaccine covered the entire spike protein, and the dominant responses were in regions 160-218 and 743-854. After two AZD1222 doses, both the breadth and the depth of spike-specific TCRs were significantly higher than at day 0 and than in MenACWY recipients. In the small 56-69-year group, the increase in depth fell short of significance, most likely because of low power. Conclusions about previously exposed vaccinees were limited because only six AZD1222 recipients were SARS-CoV-2 seropositive at baseline. Participants were mostly white British, with more females than males. The authors suggested clonal diversity may have been underestimated. Nearly half of unique spike-specific TCRs reportedly recognized epitopes outside regions mutated in the B.1.351 and B.1.1.7 variants.

The source is an adult in good health. The specimen was peripheral blood, collected on day 0 of AZD1222 vaccination. This chain joins TRBV7-6 to TRBJ1-1; matching of 6 bases hints at TRBD1 as the D gene. The CDR3 region: CASHSGANTEAFF. The DNA reads TGTGCCAGCCATTCGGGGGCGAACACTGAAGCTTTCTTT.